This T cell receptor beta chain was captured by sequencing in a study of blood T cell repertoires in COVID-19. Study context: Some COVID-19 samples were acute and others convalescent; all came from the United States, Italy and Spain.

Those enrolled, adults aged about 18 to 89 years, came from about two dozen US areas. During the 2 weeks before they entered the study, exposed participants had met someone with a PCR-confirmed or clinician-diagnosed COVID-19 case. Sequenced by immunoSEQ multiplex PCR; TCRdb stores in-frame clones only, minus some. The sample lists approximately 300,000 clones, roughly nine tenths occurring once. Between the trimmed V and J ends, which lost 3 bases and 1 base, there was a span of 13 bases. The CDR3 totals 15 residues. Germline V gene lookup returns CDR1 SGHDN and CDR2 FVKESK. The rearrangement uses TRBV14 and TRBJ2-7, with D possibly matching TRBD1 (6 bases). The receptor was derived from a woman aged 25 to 39 who had been exposed to COVID-19. The sample taken for sequencing was PBMCs or T cells enriched from blood (not recorded which). This CDR3 is CASSHKTGQSYEQYF. In DNA form, the CDR3 reads TGTGCCAGCAGCCATAAGACGGGACAATCCTACGAGCAGTACTTC.